These 10 T cell receptor beta chains originate from one sample sequenced in a study of blood T cell repertoires in COVID-19. The method was immunoSEQ multiplex PCR; TCRdb's version includes in-frame clones alone and lacks a portion of them. The repertoire holds 100,000 or so clones, with 70% to 90% as singletons. Sequencing was performed on peripheral blood. Every receptor here comes from a man in his fifties or sixties with acute or convalescent COVID-19.

This chain links TRBV27 with TRBJ2-7, with 7 bases lining up with TRBD1. The CDR3 is 16 residues long. The ends lost 5 bases at V and 2 bases at J; junction bases unmatched: 12. Germline V lookup: CDR1 MNHEY, CDR2 SMNVEV (reference sequence). CDR3 bases: TGTGCCAGCAGTACCGTCGGGACAGAACCGACCTACGAGCAGTACTTC. This sequence encodes CASSTVGTEPTYEQYF.

The chain links TRBV24-1 to TRBJ1-2; TRBD1 aligns across 7 bases. Germline V CDR1 and CDR2: KGHDR, SFDVKD. The CDR3 sequence is 15 residues long. With V trimmed by 4 bases and J by 1 base, 5 bases remained unmatched. The CDR3 sequence: CATSDSRQGNYGYTF. The CDR3, as DNA: TGTGCCACCAGTGACAGCCGACAGGGTAACTATGGCTACACCTTC.

The chain employs TRBV10-3 and TRBJ2-2; 7 bases line up with TRBD1. The length of the CDR3 is 17 residues. The germline V gene encodes CDR1 ENHRY and CDR2 SYGVKD. Trimming removed 2 bases from V and 4 bases from J; junction bases left unmatched: 10. The CDR3 DNA sequence: TGTGCCATCAGTGAGAGAGGGGGCGCGGCGGGCACCGGGGAGCTGTTTTTT. This codes for CAISERGGAAGTGELFF.

The rearrangement links TRBV19 to TRBJ2-7, with D maybe TRBD2 (6 bases). Germline loops: CDR1 LNHDA, CDR2 SQIVND (reference sequence). The CDR3 is made up of 17 amino acids. The germline V and J ends were trimmed by 0 bases and 1 base, with 16 bases remaining between them. In nucleotides, the CDR3 is TGTGCCAGTAGTATAGATTCCGCGGGAATAGAATCCTACGAGCAGTACTTC. As protein: CASSIDSAGIESYEQYF.

The chain joins TRBV6-5 to TRBJ2-3; 9 nucleotides align to TRBD1. CDR3 length: 15 amino acids. CDR1 and CDR2 (germline): MNHEY, SVGAGI. The V segment lost 5 bases and the J segment 0 bases; nucleotides outside the gene matches: 3. The CDR3, as DNA: TGTGCCAGCAGTATGGGGACAGGGAGCACAGATACGCAGTATTTT. Protein sequence: CASSMGTGSTDTQYF.

This clone was observed a single time. The chain has TRBV10-3 and TRBJ2-2; 7 nucleotides agree with TRBD1. J was trimmed by 0 bases and V by 5 bases; bases with no gene match: 3. Germline V lookup: CDR1 ENHRY, CDR2 SYGVKD. The CDR3 sequence is 15 residues long. CDR3 DNA: TGTGCCATCAGTTTAGACAGGGCGAACACCGGGGAGCTGTTTTTT. Translation gives CAISLDRANTGELFF.

This clone appeared a few times. The chain combines TRBV24-1 with TRBJ2-1; 11 nucleotides match TRBD2. V shed 4 bases and J 2 bases; nucleotides not matched to a gene: 3. CDR1 and CDR2 (germline): KGHDR, SFDVKD. The CDR3 covers 16 residues. The chain's CDR3 is CATSESGLAAYNEQFF. The CDR3 DNA reads TGTGCCACCAGTGAATCGGGACTAGCGGCCTACAATGAGCAGTTCTTC.

This clone showed up just once. The chain carries TRBV5-1 and TRBJ2-7, with a possible D match to TRBD2 (6 bases). CDR3 length: 16 residues. V was cut by 4 bases and J by 3 bases, with 20 bases left in between. From germline, CDR1 is SGHRS and CDR2 YFSETQ. CDR3 region: CASSQNSGAGYYEQYF. Here the CDR3 DNA reads TGCGCCAGCAGCCAAAACTCGGGAGCCGGTTACTACGAGCAGTACTTC.

This clone was observed a single time. The chain is built from TRBV5-4 and TRBJ2-2, with 9 bases fitting TRBD1. The CDR3 consists of 15 residues. Germline CDR1 is SGHNT and CDR2 is YYREEE (reference sequence). The junction had 7 bases not matched to a gene; V was cut back by 4 bases and J by 6 bases. CDR3 region: CASSPRQGVPGELFF. The CDR3 DNA reads TGTGCCAGCAGCCCGAGACAGGGGGTCCCCGGGGAGCTGTTTTTT.

V usage is TRBV6-1 and J usage is TRBJ2-7; D might be TRBD2 (6 bases). The CDR3 has 16 amino acids. V shed 0 bases and J shed 1 base, with 13 bases lying between them. In germline, CDR1 is MNHNS, CDR2 SASEGT. The DNA of the CDR3 is TGTGCCAGCAGTGAAGCTCTAGCGCATCCGTCCTACGAGCAGTACTTC. Its protein product is CASSEALAHPSYEQYF.